This TCR beta chain was observed in a study of OX40 agonist ivuxolimab in advanced cancers. Overall study context: The mean age was approximately 60 years, ranging from roughly 23 to 90, with 65% to 90% of participants male. Study results and caveats: The mean number of expanded clones was higher in CD8+ T cells than in CD4+.

On this clone itself: Its target is unknown.

The table came from immunoSEQ multiplex PCR; TCRdb's copy has only in-frame clones and leaves some out. The sample has roughly 20,000 clones, about four fifths seen once; the top ten hold roughly 34%. The source is an adult with an advanced solid tumor such as melanoma, head and neck, liver or kidney cancer. The source was CD4+ or CD8+ T cells sorted from blood, collected in a trial of the OX40 agonist ivuxolimab.

The DNA of the CDR3 is TGTGCCAGCCTCGAAGCTCAACGAACAGATACGCAGTATTTT. Its protein is CASLEAQRTDTQYF. The chain joins TRBV18 to TRBJ2-3, with no clear D. Germline lookup yields CDR1 KGHSH and CDR2 LQKENI. CDR3 length equals 14 residues. Trimming took off 8 bases at V and 3 bases at J, with 15 bases between the two ends.